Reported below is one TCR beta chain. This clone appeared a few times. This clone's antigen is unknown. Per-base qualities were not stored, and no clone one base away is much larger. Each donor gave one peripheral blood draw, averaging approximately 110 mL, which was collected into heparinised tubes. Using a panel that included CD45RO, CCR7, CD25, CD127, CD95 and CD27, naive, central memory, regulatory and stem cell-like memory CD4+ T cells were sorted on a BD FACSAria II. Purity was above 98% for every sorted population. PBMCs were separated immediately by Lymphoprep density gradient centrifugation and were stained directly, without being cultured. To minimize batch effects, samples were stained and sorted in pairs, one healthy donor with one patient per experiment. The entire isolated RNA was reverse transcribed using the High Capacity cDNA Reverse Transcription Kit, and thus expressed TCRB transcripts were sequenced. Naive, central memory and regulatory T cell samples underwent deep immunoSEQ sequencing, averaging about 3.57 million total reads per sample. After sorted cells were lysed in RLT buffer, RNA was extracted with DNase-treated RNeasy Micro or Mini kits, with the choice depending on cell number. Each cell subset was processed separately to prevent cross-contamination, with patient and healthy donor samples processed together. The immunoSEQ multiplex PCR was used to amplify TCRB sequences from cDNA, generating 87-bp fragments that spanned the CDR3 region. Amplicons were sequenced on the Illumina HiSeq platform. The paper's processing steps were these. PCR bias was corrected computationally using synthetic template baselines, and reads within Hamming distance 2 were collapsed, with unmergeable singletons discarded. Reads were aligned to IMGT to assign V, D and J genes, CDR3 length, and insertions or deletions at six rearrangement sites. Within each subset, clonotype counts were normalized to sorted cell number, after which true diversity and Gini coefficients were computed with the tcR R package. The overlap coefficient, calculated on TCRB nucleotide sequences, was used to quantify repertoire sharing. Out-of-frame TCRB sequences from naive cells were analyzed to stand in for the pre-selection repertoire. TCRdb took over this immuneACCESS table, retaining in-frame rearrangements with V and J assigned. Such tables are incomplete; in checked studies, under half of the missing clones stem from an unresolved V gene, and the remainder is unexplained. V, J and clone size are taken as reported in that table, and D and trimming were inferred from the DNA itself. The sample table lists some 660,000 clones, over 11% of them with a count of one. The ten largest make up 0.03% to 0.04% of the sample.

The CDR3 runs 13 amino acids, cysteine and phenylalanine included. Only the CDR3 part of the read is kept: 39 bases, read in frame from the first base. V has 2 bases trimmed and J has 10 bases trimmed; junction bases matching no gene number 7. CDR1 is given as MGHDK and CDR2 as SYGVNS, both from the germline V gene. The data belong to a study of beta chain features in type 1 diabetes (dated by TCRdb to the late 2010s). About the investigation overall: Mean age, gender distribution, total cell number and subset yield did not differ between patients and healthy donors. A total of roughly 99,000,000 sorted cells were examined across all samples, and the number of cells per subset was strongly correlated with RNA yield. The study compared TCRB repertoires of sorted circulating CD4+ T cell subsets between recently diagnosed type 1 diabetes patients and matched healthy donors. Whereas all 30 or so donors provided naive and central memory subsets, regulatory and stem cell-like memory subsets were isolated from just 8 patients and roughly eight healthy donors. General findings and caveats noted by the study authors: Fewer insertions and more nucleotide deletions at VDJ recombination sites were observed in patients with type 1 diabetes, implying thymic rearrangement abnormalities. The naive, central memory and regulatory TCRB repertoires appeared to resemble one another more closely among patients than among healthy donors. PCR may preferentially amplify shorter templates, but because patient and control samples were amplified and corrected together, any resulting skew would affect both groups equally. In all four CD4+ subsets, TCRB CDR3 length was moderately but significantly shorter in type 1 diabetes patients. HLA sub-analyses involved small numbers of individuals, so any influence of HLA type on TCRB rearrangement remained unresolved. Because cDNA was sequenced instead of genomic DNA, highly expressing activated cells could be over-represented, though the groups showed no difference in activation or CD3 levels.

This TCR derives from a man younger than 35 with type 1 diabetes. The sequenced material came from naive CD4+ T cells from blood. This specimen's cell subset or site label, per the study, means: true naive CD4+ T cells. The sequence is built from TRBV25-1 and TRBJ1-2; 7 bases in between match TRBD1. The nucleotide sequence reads TGTGCCAGCAGTGAAGCCGACAGGGTGGACTACACCTTC. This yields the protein CASSEADRVDYTF.